This T cell receptor (beta chain) emerged from a study of cytotoxic CD8 clonotypes in ibrutinib-treated CLL. Study-level information: Overall, 24 responses were partial and 2 complete; following median roughly 62 months, about 15 patients stayed remitted and about twelve progressed. The study recorded mean values of about 260,000 productive templates and approximately 100,000 productive rearrangements per sample.

Assay used: immunoSEQ multiplex PCR; TCRdb lists only in-frame clones, some missing. The sample records tens of thousands of clones, 45% to 60% being singletons. The study, taken as a whole, reports: Clonality increased at ibrutinib response and stayed stable in sustained remission. At progression, however, it fell back toward baseline.

The table lists this clone with many counts. Its cognate antigen is unknown. The sequence was obtained from a human donor with chronic lymphocytic leukemia. Source: PBMCs, taken after 12 months of ibrutinib treatment.

The CDR3 spells CASSLLLAGVLGEQFF. CDR3 nucleotides: TGTGCCAGCAGTTTGCTACTAGCGGGAGTTTTGGGTGAGCAGTTCTTC. The chain has TRBV28 and TRBJ2-1, with TRBD2 identical over 11 bases. This CDR3 has 16 residues. CDR1 is MDHEN and CDR2 is SYDVKM in the germline V gene. V lost 3 bases and J lost 9; bases outside the gene matches: 10.